The source of this T cell receptor (beta chain) is a study of OX40 agonist ivuxolimab in advanced cancers. Study-wide background: Every 2 weeks, ivuxolimab was infused into the patients intravenously at between 0.01 and 10 mg/kg.

Comments on this clone: Its specificity is unknown.

The V gene end was trimmed by 3 bases and the J gene end by 4 bases; junction bases not matched to a gene: 11. CDR1 and CDR2 (germline): SGHDN, FVKESK. The CDR3 extends over 17 amino acids. Assay used: immunoSEQ multiplex PCR; TCRdb lists only in-frame clones, some missing. The table shows around 70,000 clones, with 85% occurring only once. Study-level points and caveats: Normalized expansion of T-cell clones was also low for some nonresponders. The study did not work out the antigen specificity of the expanded peripheral T cells.

This chain joins TRBV14 and TRBJ2-1; TRBD2 matches at 8 bases. Here the sequenced sample was CD4+ or CD8+ T cells sorted from blood, taken in a trial of the OX40 agonist ivuxolimab. The source of this sequence is an adult with an advanced solid tumor such as melanoma, head and neck, liver or kidney cancer. The CDR3 sequence: CASSHILAGRLYNEQFF. The CDR3 DNA reads TGTGCCAGCAGCCATATCTTAGCGGGGCGACTTTACAATGAGCAGTTCTTC.